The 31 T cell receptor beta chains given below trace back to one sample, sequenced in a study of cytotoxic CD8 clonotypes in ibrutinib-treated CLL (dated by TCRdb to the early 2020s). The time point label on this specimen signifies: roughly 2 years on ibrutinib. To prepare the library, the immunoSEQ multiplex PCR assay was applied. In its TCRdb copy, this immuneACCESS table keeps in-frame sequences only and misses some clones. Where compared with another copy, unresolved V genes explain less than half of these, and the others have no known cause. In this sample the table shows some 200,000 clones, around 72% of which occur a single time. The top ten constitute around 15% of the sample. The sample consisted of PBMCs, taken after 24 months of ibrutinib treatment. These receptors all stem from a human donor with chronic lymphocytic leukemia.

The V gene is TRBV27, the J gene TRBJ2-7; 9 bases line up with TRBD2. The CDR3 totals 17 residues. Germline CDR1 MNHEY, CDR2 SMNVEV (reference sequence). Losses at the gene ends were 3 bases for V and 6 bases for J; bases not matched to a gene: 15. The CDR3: CASSLGVRGGRAREQYF. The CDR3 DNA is TGTGCCAGCAGTTTGGGGGTCCGGGGCGGGAGGGCCCGCGAGCAGTACTTC.

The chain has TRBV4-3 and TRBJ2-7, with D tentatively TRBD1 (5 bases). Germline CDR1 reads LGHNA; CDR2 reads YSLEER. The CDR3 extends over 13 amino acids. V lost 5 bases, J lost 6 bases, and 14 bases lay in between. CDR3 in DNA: TGCGCCAGCAGCAAGGAAAGGGGTCGCGAGCAGTACTTC. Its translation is CASSKERGREQYF.

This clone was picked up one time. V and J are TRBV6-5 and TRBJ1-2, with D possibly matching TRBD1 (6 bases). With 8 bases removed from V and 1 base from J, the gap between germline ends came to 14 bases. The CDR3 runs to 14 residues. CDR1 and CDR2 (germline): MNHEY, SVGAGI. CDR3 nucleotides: TGTGCCAGCGCACAGGGAAGGAATAACTATGGCTACACCTTC. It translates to CASAQGRNNYGYTF.

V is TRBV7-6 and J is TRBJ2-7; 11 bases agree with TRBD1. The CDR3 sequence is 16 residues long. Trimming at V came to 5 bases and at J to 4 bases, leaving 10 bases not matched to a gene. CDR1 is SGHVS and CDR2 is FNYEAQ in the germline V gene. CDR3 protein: CASSPRGQGAFYEQYF. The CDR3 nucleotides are TGTGCCAGCAGCCCAAGAGGACAGGGGGCTTTTTACGAGCAGTACTTC.

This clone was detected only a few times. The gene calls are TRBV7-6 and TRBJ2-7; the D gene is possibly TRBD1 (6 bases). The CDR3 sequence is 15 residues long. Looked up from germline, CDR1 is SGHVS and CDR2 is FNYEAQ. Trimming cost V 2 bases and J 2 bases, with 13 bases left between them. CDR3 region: CASSLWGEGAYEQYF. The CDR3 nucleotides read TGTGCCAGCAGCTTATGGGGAGAGGGGGCCTACGAGCAGTACTTC. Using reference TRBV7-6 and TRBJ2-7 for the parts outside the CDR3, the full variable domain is GAGVSQSPRYKVTKRGQDVALRCDPISGHVSLYWYRQALGQGPEFLTYFNYEAQQDKSGLPNDRFSAERPEGSISTLTIQRTEQRDSAMYRCASSLWGEGAYEQYFGPGTRLTVT.

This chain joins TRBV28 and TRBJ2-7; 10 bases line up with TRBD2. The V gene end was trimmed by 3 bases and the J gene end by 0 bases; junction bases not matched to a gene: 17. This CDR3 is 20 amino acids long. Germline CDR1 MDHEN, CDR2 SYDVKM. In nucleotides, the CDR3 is TGTGCCAGCAGTTTGCCCCTAGCGGGAGTAAGGTCCGGCAGCTCCTACGAGCAGTACTTC. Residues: CASSLPLAGVRSGSSYEQYF.

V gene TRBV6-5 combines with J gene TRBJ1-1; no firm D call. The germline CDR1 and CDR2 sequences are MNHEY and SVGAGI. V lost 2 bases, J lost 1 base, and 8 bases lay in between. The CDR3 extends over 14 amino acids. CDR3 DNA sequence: TGTGCCAGCAGTTACGGGAGGACGAACACTGAAGCTTTCTTT. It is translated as CASSYGRTNTEAFF.

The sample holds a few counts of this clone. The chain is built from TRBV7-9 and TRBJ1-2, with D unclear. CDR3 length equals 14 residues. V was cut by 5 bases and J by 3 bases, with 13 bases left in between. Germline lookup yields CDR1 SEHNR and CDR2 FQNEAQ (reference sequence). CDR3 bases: TGTGCCAGCAGCCCCTCCGGCGTCGACTATGGCTACACCTTC. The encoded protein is CASSPSGVDYGYTF.

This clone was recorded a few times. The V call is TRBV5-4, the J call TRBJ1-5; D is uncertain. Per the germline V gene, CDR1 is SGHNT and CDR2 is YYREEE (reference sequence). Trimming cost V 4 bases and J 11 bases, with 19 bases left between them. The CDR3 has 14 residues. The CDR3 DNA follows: TGTGCCAGCAGCCGAATCCCGGACGGACCGGCCCAGCATTTT. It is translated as CASSRIPDGPAQHF.

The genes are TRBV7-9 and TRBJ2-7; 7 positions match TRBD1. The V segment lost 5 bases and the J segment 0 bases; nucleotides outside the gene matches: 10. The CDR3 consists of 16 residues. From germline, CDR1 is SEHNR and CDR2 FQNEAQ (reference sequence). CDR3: CASSHRTGPSSYEQYF. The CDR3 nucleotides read TGTGCCAGCAGCCACCGGACAGGCCCTAGCTCCTACGAGCAGTACTTC. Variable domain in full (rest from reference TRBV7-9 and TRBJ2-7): DTGVSQNPRHKITKRGQNVTFRCDPISEHNRLYWYRQTLGQGPEFLTYFQNEAQLEKSRLLSDRFSAERPKGSFSTLEIQRTEQGDSAMYLCASSHRTGPSSYEQYFGPGTRLTVT.

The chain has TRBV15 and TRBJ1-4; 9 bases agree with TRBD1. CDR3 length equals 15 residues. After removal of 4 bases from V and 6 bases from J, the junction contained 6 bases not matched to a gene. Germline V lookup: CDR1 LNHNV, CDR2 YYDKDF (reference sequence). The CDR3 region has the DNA TGTGCCACCAGCAAACCGGACAGGGGAGATGAAAAACTGTTTTTT. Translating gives CATSKPDRGDEKLFF.

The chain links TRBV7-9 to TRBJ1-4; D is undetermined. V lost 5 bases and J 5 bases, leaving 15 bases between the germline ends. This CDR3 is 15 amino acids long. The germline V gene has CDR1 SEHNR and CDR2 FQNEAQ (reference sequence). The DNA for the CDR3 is TGTGCCAGCAGCACTACGAGTGCTTCCAATGAAAAACTGTTTTTT. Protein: CASSTTSASNEKLFF.

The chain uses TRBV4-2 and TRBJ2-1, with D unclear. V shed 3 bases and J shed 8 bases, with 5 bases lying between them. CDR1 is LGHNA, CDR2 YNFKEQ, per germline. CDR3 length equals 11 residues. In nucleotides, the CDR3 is TGTGCCAGCAGCCAGGGCGATGAGCAGTTCTTC. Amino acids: CASSQGDEQFF.

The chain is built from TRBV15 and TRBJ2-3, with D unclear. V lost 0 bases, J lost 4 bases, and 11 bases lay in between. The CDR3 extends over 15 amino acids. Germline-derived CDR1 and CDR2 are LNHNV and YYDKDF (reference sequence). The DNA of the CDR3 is TGTGCCACCAGCAGAGATCGTGCGGCGGCAGATACGCAGTATTTT. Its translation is CATSRDRAAADTQYF.

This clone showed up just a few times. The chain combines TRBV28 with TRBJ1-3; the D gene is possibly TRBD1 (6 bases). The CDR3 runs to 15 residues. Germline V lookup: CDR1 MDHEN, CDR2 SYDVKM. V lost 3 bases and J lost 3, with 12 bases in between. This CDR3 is CASSFLEQGGNTIYF. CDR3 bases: TGTGCCAGCAGTTTTCTCGAACAGGGTGGAAACACCATATATTTT.

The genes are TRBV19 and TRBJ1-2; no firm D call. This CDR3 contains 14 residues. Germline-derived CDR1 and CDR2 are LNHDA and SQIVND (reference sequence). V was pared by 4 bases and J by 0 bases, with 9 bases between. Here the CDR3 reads CASSKSGTNYGYTF. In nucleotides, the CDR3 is TGTGCCAGTAGTAAATCGGGTACTAACTATGGCTACACCTTC.

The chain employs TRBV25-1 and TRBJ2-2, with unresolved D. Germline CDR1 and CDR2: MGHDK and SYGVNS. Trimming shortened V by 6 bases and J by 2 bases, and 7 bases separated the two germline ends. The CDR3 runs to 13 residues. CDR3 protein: CASSLSNTGELFF. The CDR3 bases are TGTGCCAGCAGCTTATCTAACACCGGGGAGCTGTTTTTT.

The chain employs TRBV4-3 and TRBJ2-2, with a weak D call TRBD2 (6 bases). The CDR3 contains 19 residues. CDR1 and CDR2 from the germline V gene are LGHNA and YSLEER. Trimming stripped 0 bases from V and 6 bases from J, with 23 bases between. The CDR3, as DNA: TGCGCCAGCAGCCAAGATCTTGTCCGAGCGAGGGAGGTCGCCGGGGAGCTGTTTTTT. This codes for CASSQDLVRAREVAGELFF.

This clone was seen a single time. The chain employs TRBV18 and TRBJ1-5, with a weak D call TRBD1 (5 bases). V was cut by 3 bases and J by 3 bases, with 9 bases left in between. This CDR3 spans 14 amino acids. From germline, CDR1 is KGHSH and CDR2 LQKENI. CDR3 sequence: CASSPTGFNQPQHF. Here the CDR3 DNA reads TGTGCCAGCTCACCTACAGGTTTCAATCAGCCCCAGCATTTT.

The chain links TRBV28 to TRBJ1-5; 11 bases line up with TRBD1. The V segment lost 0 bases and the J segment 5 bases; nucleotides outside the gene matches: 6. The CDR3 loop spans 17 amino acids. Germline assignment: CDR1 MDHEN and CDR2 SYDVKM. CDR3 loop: CASSLWARTGGDQPQHF. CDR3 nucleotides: TGTGCCAGCAGTTTATGGGCCCGGACAGGGGGCGATCAGCCCCAGCATTTT.

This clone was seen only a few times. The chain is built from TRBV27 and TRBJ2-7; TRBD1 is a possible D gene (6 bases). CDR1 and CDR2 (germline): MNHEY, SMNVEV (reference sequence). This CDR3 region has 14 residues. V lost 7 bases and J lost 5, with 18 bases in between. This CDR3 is CASTPITGIHEQYF. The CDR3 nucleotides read TGTGCCAGCACCCCGATCACAGGGATCCACGAGCAGTACTTC.

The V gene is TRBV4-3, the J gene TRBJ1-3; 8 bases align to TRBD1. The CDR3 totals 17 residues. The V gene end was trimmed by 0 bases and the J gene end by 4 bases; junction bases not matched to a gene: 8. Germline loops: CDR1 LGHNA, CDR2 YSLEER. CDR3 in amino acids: CASSQDPPGGEGNTIYF. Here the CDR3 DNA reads TGCGCCAGCAGCCAAGATCCCCCAGGGGGCGAGGGAAACACCATATATTTT.

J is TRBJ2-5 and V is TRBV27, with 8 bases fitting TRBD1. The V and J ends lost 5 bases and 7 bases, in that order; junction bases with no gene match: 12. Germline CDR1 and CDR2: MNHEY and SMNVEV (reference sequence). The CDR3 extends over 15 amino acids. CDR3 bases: TGTGCCAGCAGTCGAAACGGTCAGGGGGCTGTGACCCAGTACTTC. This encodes CASSRNGQGAVTQYF.

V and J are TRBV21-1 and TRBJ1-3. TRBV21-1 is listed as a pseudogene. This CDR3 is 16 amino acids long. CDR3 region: CASSKRGGISGNTIYF. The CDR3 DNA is TGTGCCAGCAGCAAAAGAGGTGGGATCTCTGGAAACACCATATATTTT.

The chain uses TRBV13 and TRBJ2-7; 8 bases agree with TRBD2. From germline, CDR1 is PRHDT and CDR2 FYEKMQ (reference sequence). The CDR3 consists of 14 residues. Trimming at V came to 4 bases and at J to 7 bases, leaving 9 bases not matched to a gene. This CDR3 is CASSSGLGVGEQYF. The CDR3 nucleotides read TGTGCCAGCAGCTCGGGACTAGGAGTAGGGGAGCAGTACTTC.

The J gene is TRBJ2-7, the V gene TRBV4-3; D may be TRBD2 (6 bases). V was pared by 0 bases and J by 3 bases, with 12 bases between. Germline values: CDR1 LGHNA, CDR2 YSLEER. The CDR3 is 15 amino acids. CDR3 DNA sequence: TGCGCCAGCAGCCAAGATTATGGCGGGAACTACGAGCAGTACTTC. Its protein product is CASSQDYGGNYEQYF.

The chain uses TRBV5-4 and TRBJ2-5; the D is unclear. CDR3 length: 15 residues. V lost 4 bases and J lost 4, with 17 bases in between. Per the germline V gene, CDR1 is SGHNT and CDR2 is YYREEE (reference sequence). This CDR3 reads CASSPASGPRETQYF. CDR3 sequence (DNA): TGTGCCAGCAGCCCAGCCTCGGGCCCGCGAGAGACCCAGTACTTC.

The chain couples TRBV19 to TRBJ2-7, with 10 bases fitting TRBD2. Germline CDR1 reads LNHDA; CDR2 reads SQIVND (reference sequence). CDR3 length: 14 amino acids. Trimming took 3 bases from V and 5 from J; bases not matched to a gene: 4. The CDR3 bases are TGTGCCAGTAGTATCTCTCTAGCGGGAGACGAGCAGTACTTC. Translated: CASSISLAGDEQYF.

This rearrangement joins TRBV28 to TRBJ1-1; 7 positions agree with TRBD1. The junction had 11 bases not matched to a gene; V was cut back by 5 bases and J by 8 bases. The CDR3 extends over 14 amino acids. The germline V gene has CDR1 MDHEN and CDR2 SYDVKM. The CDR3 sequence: CASSPGDSRPEAFF. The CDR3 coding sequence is TGTGCCAGCAGTCCTGGGGACAGCCGCCCCGAAGCTTTCTTT.

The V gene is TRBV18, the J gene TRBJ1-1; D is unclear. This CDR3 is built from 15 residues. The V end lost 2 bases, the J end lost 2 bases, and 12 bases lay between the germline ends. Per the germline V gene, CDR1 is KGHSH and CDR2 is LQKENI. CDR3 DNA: TGTGCCAGCTCACCAAGGCTTACAGAAAACACTGAAGCTTTCTTT. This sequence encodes CASSPRLTENTEAFF.

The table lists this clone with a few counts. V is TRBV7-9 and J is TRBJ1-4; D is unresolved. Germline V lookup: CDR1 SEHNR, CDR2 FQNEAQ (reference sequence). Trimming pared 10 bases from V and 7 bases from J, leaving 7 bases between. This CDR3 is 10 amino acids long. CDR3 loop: CAISSEKLFF. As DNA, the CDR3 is TGTGCCATCTCAAGTGAAAAACTGTTTTTT.